The present TCR beta chain was sequenced within a study of CD8 T cells in Susac syndrome. This CDR3 contains 14 residues. Germline lookup yields CDR1 MGHDK and CDR2 SYGVNS. V lost 6 bases and J lost 2; bases outside the gene matches: 3. Random hexamers primed reverse transcription of roughly 0.45 to 1 ug RNA. TCR beta CDR3 was amplified by immunoSEQ multiplex PCR. This amplification extended across 54 Vbeta and 13 Jbeta segments. MiXCR, run by TCRdb on the immunoSEQ multiplex PCR reads, gives a single entry per CDR3 protein. This sample has 150,000 to 200,000 distinct CDR3 sequences, with approximately 94% found just once.

Material: CD4+ T cells from PBMCs. The source of this sequence is a human donor with multiple sclerosis. The V call is TRBV25-1, the J call TRBJ1-5; TRBD1 agrees at 8 bases. The CDR3 sequence: CASRRTGRNQPQHF. The CDR3 region has the DNA TGTGCCAGCAGGAGGACAGGGCGCAATCAGCCCCAGCATTTT. Together with reference TRBV25-1 and TRBJ1-5, the CDR3 gives the full variable domain: EADIYQTPRYLVIGTGKKITLECSQTMGHDKMYWYQQDPGMELHLIHYSYGVNSTEKGDLSSESTVSRIRTEHFPLTLESARPSHTSQYLCASRRTGRNQPQHFGDGTRLSIL.